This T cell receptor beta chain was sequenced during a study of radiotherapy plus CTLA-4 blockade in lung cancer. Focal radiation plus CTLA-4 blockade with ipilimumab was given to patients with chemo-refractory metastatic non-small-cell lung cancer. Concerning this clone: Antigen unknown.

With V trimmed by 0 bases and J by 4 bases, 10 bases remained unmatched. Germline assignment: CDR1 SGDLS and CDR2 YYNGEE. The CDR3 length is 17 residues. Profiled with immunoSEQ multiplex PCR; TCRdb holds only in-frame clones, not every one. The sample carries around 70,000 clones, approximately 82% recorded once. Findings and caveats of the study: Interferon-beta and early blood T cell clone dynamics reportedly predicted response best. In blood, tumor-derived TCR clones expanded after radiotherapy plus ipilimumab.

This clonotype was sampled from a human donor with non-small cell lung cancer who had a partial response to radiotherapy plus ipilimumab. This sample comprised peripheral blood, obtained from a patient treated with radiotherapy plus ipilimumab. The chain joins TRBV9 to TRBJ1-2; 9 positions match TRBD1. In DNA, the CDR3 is TGTGCCAGCAGCGTAGGACCCCCGGGACAGGGTGCCTATGGCTACACCTTC. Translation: CASSVGPPGQGAYGYTF. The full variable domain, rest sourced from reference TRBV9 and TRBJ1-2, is DSGVTQTPKHLITATGQRVTLRCSPRSGDLSVYWYQQSLDQGLQFLIQYYNGEERAKGNILERFSAQQFPDLHSELNLSSLELGDSALYFCASSVGPPGQGAYGYTFGSGTRLTVV.